In this sample, the clone carrying this TCR beta chain turned up a few times. This sample was included in a study of blood T cell repertoires in COVID-19. Methods used by the authors: Using reference gene primer amplification, nucleated cell counts were estimated. Sequenced by immunoSEQ multiplex PCR; TCRdb stores in-frame clones only, minus some. That table is the source of V, J and clone size, and D and trimming were worked out from the DNA. The sample has some 520,000 clones, nearly 90% seen once. Germline-derived CDR1 and CDR2 are MNHEY and SVGAGI. The trim removed 5 bases at V and 3 bases at J, leaving 6 bases unmatched. The CDR3 runs 15 residues.

Sequenced: peripheral blood. The V call is TRBV6-5, the J call TRBJ1-1; 10 bases are shared with TRBD1. This TCR was sampled from a man in his late teens or twenties with COVID-19, enrolled during active disease. CDR3 region: CASSKTGTGDTEAFF. CDR3 in DNA: TGTGCCAGCAGTAAAACCGGGACAGGGGACACTGAAGCTTTCTTT.